A selection of T cell receptor beta chains follows, all from one sample in a study of neurological immune-mediated disorders. MiXCR, applied by TCRdb to the 5' RACE reads, yields one record per CDR3 protein. The profile covers roughly 61,000 distinct CDR3 sequences, with about 10% appearing a single time and less than 8.5% taken by the ten largest. Sequencing input: PBMCs. The receptor set was obtained from a male donor with HTLV-1-associated myelopathy (HAM/TSP). CDR3s include the opening cysteine and the closing phenylalanine or tryptophan. A D gene is named only where the DNA matches it firmly. Rows may omit the clone size; those that give it use once, few, many or a size class.

cdr3_nt cdr3_aa clone_size d_call v_call cdr3_length j_call
TGTGCCAGCACTCAAGGACTGAACACTGAAGCTTTCTTT CASTQGLNTEAFF many - TRBV6-6 13 TRBJ1-1
TGTGCCAGCAGTCTCCCGACAGGTAACACTGAAGCTTTCTTT CASSLPTGNTEAFF many - TRBV27 14 TRBJ1-1
TGTGCCAGCAGCTTTGGGTTTAGCAATCAGCCCCAGCATTTT CASSFGFSNQPQHF many - TRBV7-2 14 TRBJ1-5
TGCGCCAGCAGCTTGGAGGGAGGGTTGACAGATACGCAGTATTTT CASSLEGGLTDTQYF many TRBD2 TRBV5-1 15 TRBJ2-3
TGTGCCAGCGCGGACAGGGCAAACACTGAAGCTTTCTTT CASADRANTEAFF many TRBD1 TRBV7-2 13 TRBJ1-1
TGTGCCAGCAGCTTAGTCAGCAATTCACCCCTCCACTTT CASSLVSNSPLHF many - TRBV7-2 13 TRBJ1-6
TGTGCCAGCAGCTTATTTGGGACTATCCAAGAGACCCAGTACTTC CASSLFGTIQETQYF many TRBD2 TRBV7-6 15 TRBJ2-5
TGCAGTGCTCCTCGTTCCAGGGGATACAATGAGCAGTTCTTC CSAPRSRGYNEQFF many - TRBV20-1 14 TRBJ2-1
TGTGCCAGCAGCTCGATAGTGGGGGCCCGGACCGGGGAGCTGTTTTTT CASSSIVGARTGELFF many - TRBV7-9 16 TRBJ2-2
TGCAGTGCCACTCGGTCCGGGAGCTATGGCTACACCTTC CSATRSGSYGYTF many - TRBV20-1 13 TRBJ1-2
TGTGCCAGCAGCTCGGGGACACTCTACCGCTATGGCTACACCTTC CASSSGTLYRYGYTF few - TRBV7-9 15 TRBJ1-2
TGCGCCAGCTACGGGGCAGAAAACATTCAGTACTTC CASYGAENIQYF many - TRBV5-1 12 TRBJ2-4
TGTGCCAGCAGCTCCTATAGTGACGAGCAGTACTTC CASSSYSDEQYF medium-sized - TRBV7-6 12 TRBJ2-7
TGTGCCAGCAGCTTATTATCGAGGGCCGAGCAGTTCTTC CASSLLSRAEQFF many - TRBV7-9 13 TRBJ2-1
TGTGCCAGCAGCTTCCCGGGGAGAAATAATTCACCCCTCCACTTT CASSFPGRNNSPLHF many - TRBV7-2 15 TRBJ1-6
TGTGCCAGCAGTCCCGCGGCAGGGGCTTACTTGGGAACTGAAGCTTTCTTT CASSPAAGAYLGTEAFF many - TRBV6-5 17 TRBJ1-1
TGTGCCAGCAGCCGAGGGGAAAGCTCCTACAATGAGCAGTTCTTC CASSRGESSYNEQFF many - TRBV7-3 15 TRBJ2-1
TGTGCCAGCAGCTTAGGAAGGTGGCGGAACACTGAAGCTTTCTTT CASSLGRWRNTEAFF many - TRBV7-8 15 TRBJ1-1
TGTGCCAGCAGGGTGGGGGGGCCTTCACCCCTCCACTTT CASRVGGPSPLHF many - TRBV28 13 TRBJ1-6
TGTGCCAGCAGCCTCTTAGGAAAATACTATGGCTACACCTTC CASSLLGKYYGYTF few - TRBV14 14 TRBJ1-2
TGTGCCAGCAGTCCCATGTTACTTAATTCACCCCTCCACTTT CASSPMLLNSPLHF many - TRBV28 14 TRBJ1-6
TGCAGTGCTGGACAGGGTTCTCAGCCCCAGCATTTT CSAGQGSQPQHF many TRBD1 TRBV20-1 12 TRBJ1-5
TGCGCCAGCAGCCAAGGAAGCGGGGATCAAGAGACCCAGTACTTC CASSQGSGDQETQYF many TRBD2 TRBV4-3 15 TRBJ2-5
TGTGCCAGCAGCTCGGGCCGTTCCTCTGGAAACACCATATATTTT CASSSGRSSGNTIYF - - TRBV7-2 15 TRBJ1-3
TGTGCCAGCAGCGCTGGGATCCATGTTGAGGATACGCAGTATTTT CASSAGIHVEDTQYF many - TRBV9 15 TRBJ2-3
TGCAGTGCCCAGACTAGCGGGGGGGCCCGGGAGCAGTTCTTC CSAQTSGGAREQFF many TRBD2 TRBV20-1 14 TRBJ2-1
TGTGCCAGCAGCTCCTCCTTTCGGAGGAACACCGGGGAGCTGTTTTTT CASSSSFRRNTGELFF few - TRBV6-6 16 TRBJ2-2
TGCAGTGCTAGCGGACCGGGACAGGGATTCACAGATACGCAGTATTTT CSASGPGQGFTDTQYF many TRBD1 TRBV20-1 16 TRBJ2-3
TGTGCCAGCAGCTCGAGACTAGCGGGGGTCTACGAGCAGTACTTC CASSSRLAGVYEQYF many TRBD2 TRBV7-6 15 TRBJ2-7
TGTGCCAGCAGCCCCCCGGAAGGCAGGCTTTACAGGGAGCTGTCTTTT CASSPPEGRLYRELSF - - TRBV5-6 16 TRBJ2-2
TGTGCCAGCAGCTCACAGGGGGGGGAGACCCAGTACTTC CASSSQGGETQYF many - TRBV5-6 13 TRBJ2-5
TGTGCCAGCAGTCCCTTCAGGGATAGCAATCAGCCCCAGCATTTT CASSPFRDSNQPQHF many - TRBV6-5 15 TRBJ1-5
TGTGCCAGCAGTGTTTCGGTTCCCCCCTACGAGCAGTACTTC CASSVSVPPYEQYF many - TRBV2 14 TRBJ2-7
TGTGCCACCAGCAGAGGCGACGGTAGCTCCTACAATGAGCAGTTCTTC CATSRGDGSSYNEQFF many - TRBV15 16 TRBJ2-1
TGTGCCAGCAGCTCCCTCGACGGTAGCAATCAGCCCCAGCATTTT CASSSLDGSNQPQHF many - TRBV5-6 15 TRBJ1-5
TGTGCCATCAGTGAGGGGTGGGAGCGGGGGAGCTACGAGCAGTACTTC CAISEGWERGSYEQYF many TRBD2 TRBV10-3 16 TRBJ2-7
TGTGCCAGCGTACGGGCTGGCTACGAGCAGTACTTC CASVRAGYEQYF many - TRBV28 12 TRBJ2-7
TGCAGTGCTAGAACCCCCACAGGGGGGAATGAAAAACTGTTTTTT CSARTPTGGNEKLFF many TRBD1 TRBV20-1 15 TRBJ1-4
TGCGCCAGCAGCCCGGGAGAGGATTCCTACGAGCAGTACTTC CASSPGEDSYEQYF many - TRBV5-1 14 TRBJ2-7
TGTGCCAGCAGCATATCAGGGCGTAATTCACCCCTCCACTTT CASSISGRNSPLHF few - TRBV7-3 14 TRBJ1-6
TGTGCCAGCAGCTTCTCACCGGGACAGGGGACTTACGAGCAGTACTTC CASSFSPGQGTYEQYF - TRBD1 TRBV5-5 16 TRBJ2-7
TGTGCCAGCCAAGATCGGGGGATAAACACTGAAGCTTTCTTT CASQDRGINTEAFF many - TRBV3-1 14 TRBJ1-1
TGCGCCAGCAGCTTGGAGCCCAGCGGGGGGAATCGAGACTTC CASSLEPSGGNRDF many TRBD2 TRBV5-1 14 TRBJ2-7
TGTGCCAGCAGCTTAAAGTATGAAGCTTTCTTT CASSLKYEAFF many - TRBV7-2 11 TRBJ1-1
TGCAGTGCTAGAGTGGGTGAAAAACTGTTTTTT CSARVGEKLFF many - TRBV20-1 11 TRBJ1-4
TGCGTCAGCAGCTTGGGGACATGGGCGACCGGGGAGCTGTTTTTT CVSSLGTWATGELFF once - TRBV5-1 15 TRBJ2-2